This T cell receptor (beta chain) was retrieved from a study of radiotherapy plus CTLA-4 blockade in lung cancer (dated by TCRdb to the late 2010s). Regarding the study in general: Objective responses occurred in 18% of enrolled patients, and under 40% achieved disease control. General findings and caveats noted by the study authors: Early dynamic changes in blood T cell clones, together with increased serum interferon-beta after radiation, were reported as the strongest predictors of response. TCR clones derived from tumors expanded in peripheral blood after treatment with radiotherapy and ipilimumab.

The library was built by means of the immunoSEQ multiplex PCR assay. TCRdb took over this immuneACCESS table, retaining in-frame rearrangements with V and J assigned. Such tables are incomplete; in checked studies, under half of the missing clones stem from an unresolved V gene, and the remainder is unexplained. The sample table shows 62,000 or so clones, and 79% are seen once. The ten top clones hold under 10% of the sample. The study evaluated CTLA-4 blockade (ipilimumab) given together with focal radiation therapy in patients who had chemo-refractory metastatic non-small-cell lung cancer. From the cysteine up to the phenylalanine, the CDR3 has a length of 16 residues. CDR3 DNA only is kept here, 48 bases in frame from base 1. Based on the germline V gene, the CDR1 and CDR2 sequences are KGHSH and LQKENI. V trim: 1 base; J trim: 10 bases; unmatched bases: 8. About this clone itself: No antigen is known for it. No base quality information exists; no much larger clone differs at one position.

The sample consisted of peripheral blood, taken from a patient treated with radiotherapy plus ipilimumab. In this chain, TRBV18 is recombined with TRBJ2-1; TRBD2 aligns with 12 central bases. The sequence came from a human donor with non-small cell lung cancer who had a complete response to radiotherapy plus ipilimumab. The DNA sequence follows: TGTGCCAGCTCACCACAGGGGCTAGCGGGGGGGCAGGAGCAGTTCTTC. Protein translation: CASSPQGLAGGQEQFF.